Following are 12 T cell receptor beta chains from one sample sequenced in a study of blood T cell repertoires in COVID-19 (dated by TCRdb to 2019 to 2021). Libraries came from the immunoSEQ multiplex PCR assay. Drawn from immuneACCESS, this table holds only the in-frame rearrangements with V and J called that TCRdb kept. Clones are partly lost; checked studies trace under half to an unresolved V gene and leave the rest unexplained. The sample contains approximately 500,000 clones, roughly nine tenths of them found a single time. Around 8% of the sample comes from the top ten. What was sequenced was peripheral blood. The receptor source for this set is a woman aged 45-60 years with COVID-19, enrolled during active disease.

This chain joins TRBV6-5 and TRBJ1-4; a possible D gene is TRBD1 (5 bases). The V end was cut by 8 bases, the J end by 8 bases, with 21 bases between. Germline CDR1 MNHEY, CDR2 SVGAGI. There are 15 residues in the CDR3. In DNA, the CDR3 is TGTGCCAGCTCCCCCTCGATCGGGGGGAAGGAAAAACTGTTTTTT. Encoded protein: CASSPSIGGKEKLFF.

V and J are TRBV10-1 and TRBJ1-1, with a possible D match to TRBD1 (5 bases). Germline V CDR1 and CDR2: WNHNN, SYGVQD (reference sequence). The CDR3 spans 17 residues. Trimming pared 7 bases from V and 0 bases from J, leaving 21 bases between. DNA for the CDR3: TGCGCCAGCATTCTGTCGTCAGGGTGGCCGATGAACACTGAAGCTTTCTTT. The encoded protein is CASILSSGWPMNTEAFF.

The chain carries TRBV4-2 and TRBJ2-3; the D is unclear. Trimming took 0 bases from V and 0 from J, leaving 10 bases between them. CDR3 length: 16 amino acids. The germline CDR1 and CDR2 sequences are LGHNA and YNFKEQ. In nucleotides, the CDR3 is TGTGCCAGCAGCCAAGATTTAAGCAAGAGCACAGATACGCAGTATTTT. This gives the protein CASSQDLSKSTDTQYF.

The V gene is TRBV7-6, the J gene TRBJ2-3; TRBD2 aligns across 8 bases. Per the germline V gene, CDR1 is SGHVS and CDR2 is FNYEAQ. This CDR3 comprises 13 residues. V shed 10 bases, J shed 1 base, and the junction held 4 bases outside the gene matches. CDR3 coding DNA: TGTGCCACCCCCGGGGGGGGCACAGATACGCAGTATTTT. Protein: CATPGGGTDTQYF.

The chain is built from TRBV2 and TRBJ1-3, with D perhaps matching TRBD1 (5 bases). The germline gives CDR1 SNHLY, CDR2 FYNNEI. CDR3 length: 14 amino acids. The V end was cut by 8 bases, the J end by 5 bases, with 16 bases between. CDR3 sequence reads: CASLAGGGRNTIYF. CDR3 bases: TGTGCCAGCCTCGCGGGGGGAGGTAGAAACACCATATATTTT.

This rearrangement joins TRBV10-2 to TRBJ1-5; 7 positions agree with TRBD1. This CDR3 has 15 residues. V shed 5 bases and J 0 bases; nucleotides not matched to a gene: 4. The germline CDR1 and CDR2 sequences are WSHSY and SAAADI. CDR3 DNA: TGCGCCAGCAGTCCGACAGGGTATAGCAATCAGCCCCAGCATTTT. Protein product: CASSPTGYSNQPQHF.

The chain uses TRBV6-6 and TRBJ1-4, with no clear D. The CDR3 is 16 residues long. CDR1 and CDR2 (germline): MNHNY, SVGAGI (reference sequence). Trimming shortened V by 2 bases and J by 0 bases, and 10 bases separated the two germline ends. The CDR3 DNA sequence: TGTGCCAGCAGTTACCCCGAGACTTCAACTAATGAAAAACTGTTTTTT. It yields the protein CASSYPETSTNEKLFF.

This clone is a singleton in its sample. The rearrangement joins TRBV5-4 to TRBJ1-4, with a possible D match to TRBD1 (5 bases). With 0 bases removed from V and 6 bases from J, the gap between germline ends came to 9 bases. The V gene's germline CDR1 is SGHNT and CDR2 YYREEE (reference sequence). The CDR3 runs 14 residues. As DNA, the CDR3 is TGTGCCAGCAGCTTGGGACAGCAAGATGAAAAACTGTTTTTT. Translation: CASSLGQQDEKLFF. Supplemented by reference TRBV5-4 and TRBJ1-4, the full variable domain reads ETGVTQSPTHLIKTRGQQVTLRCSSQSGHNTVSWYQQALGQGPQFIFQYYREEENGRGNFPPRFSGLQFPNYSSELNVNALELDDSALYLCASSLGQQDEKLFFGSGTQLSVL.

The rearrangement links TRBV3-1 (or the pseudogene TRBV3-2) to TRBJ1-2, with D tentatively TRBD1 (5 bases). V was clipped by 0 bases and J by 8 bases, with 16 bases between them. Germline loops: CDR1 LGHDT, CDR2 YNNKEL (reference sequence). This CDR3 has 15 amino acids. The CDR3 DNA reads TGTGCCAGCAGCCAAGATTCTCCGGGCCGGGGGGGCTACACCTTC. This codes for CASSQDSPGRGGYTF.

The V gene is TRBV30, the J gene TRBJ2-5, with D unclear. In germline, CDR1 is GTSNPN, CDR2 SVGIG (reference sequence). Trimming cost V 0 bases and J 1 base, with 12 bases left between them. The CDR3 runs 15 residues. CDR3 coding DNA: TGTGCCTGGAGTGTGGGCGATTGGATCCAAGAGACCCAGTACTTC. Amino acids: CAWSVGDWIQETQYF.

This chain connects TRBV2 to TRBJ1-1; D is possibly TRBD1 (5 bases). This CDR3 is built from 18 residues. CDR1 and CDR2 (germline): SNHLY, FYNNEI. Deletions cut 4 bases from V and 3 bases from J, with 24 bases between. The CDR3 region is CASSAPKLKRRGYTEAFF. The CDR3 DNA sequence: TGTGCCAGCAGTGCCCCTAAGTTGAAGCGAAGGGGTTACACTGAAGCTTTCTTT.

This clone has more than one count but fewer than ten. The rearrangement links TRBV12-3 or TRBV12-4 to TRBJ2-2; TRBD2 agrees at 8 bases. The CDR3 sequence is 13 residues long. V trimming: 5 bases; J trimming: 5 bases; junction bases outside the gene matches: 1. The chain's CDR3 is CASSPGGTGELFF. The CDR3 DNA is TGTGCCAGCAGTCCGGGGGGGACCGGGGAGCTGTTTTTT.